This TCR beta chain was recorded in a study of shared clonotypes between healthy human individuals. Findings and caveats of the study: With few donors, the genetic and exposure-history diversity represented was limited.

Deep-level settings were used for running the assay. Assay used: immunoSEQ multiplex PCR; TCRdb lists only in-frame clones, some missing. The data show over 800,000 clones, around 93% seen once. Naive CD8 cells, CD45RO-negative and positively selected for CCR7, excluded terminally differentiated effector memory CD45RA+ cells. All participating donors were Caucasian adults from Nashville, Tennessee. The trim removed 3 bases at V and 6 bases at J, leaving 2 bases unmatched. Germline assignment: CDR1 SGHTA and CDR2 FQGNSA. The CDR3 sequence is 14 residues long. Note on this clone: The antigen is not known.

The rearrangement joins TRBV7-2 to TRBJ2-1; 10 bases map to TRBD2. The TCR comes from a man in his thirties or forties in good health. Sequencing input: naive CD8+ T cells sorted from blood. The CDR3 loop reads CASSFGLAANEQFF. The CDR3 region has the DNA TGTGCCAGCAGCTTTGGACTAGCGGCCAATGAGCAGTTCTTC.